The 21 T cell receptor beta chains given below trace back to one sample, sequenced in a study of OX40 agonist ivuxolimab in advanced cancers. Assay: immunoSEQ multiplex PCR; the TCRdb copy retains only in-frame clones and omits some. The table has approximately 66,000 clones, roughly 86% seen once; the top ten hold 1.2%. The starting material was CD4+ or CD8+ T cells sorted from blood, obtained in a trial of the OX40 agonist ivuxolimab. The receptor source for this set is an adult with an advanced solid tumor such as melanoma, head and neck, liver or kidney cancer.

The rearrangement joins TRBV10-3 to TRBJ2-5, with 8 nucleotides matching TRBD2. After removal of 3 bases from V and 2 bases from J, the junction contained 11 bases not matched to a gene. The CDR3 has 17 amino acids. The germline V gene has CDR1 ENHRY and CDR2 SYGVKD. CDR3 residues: CAISDSPAGVIQETQYF. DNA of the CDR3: TGTGCCATCAGTGACTCTCCAGCGGGGGTAATACAAGAGACCCAGTACTTC.

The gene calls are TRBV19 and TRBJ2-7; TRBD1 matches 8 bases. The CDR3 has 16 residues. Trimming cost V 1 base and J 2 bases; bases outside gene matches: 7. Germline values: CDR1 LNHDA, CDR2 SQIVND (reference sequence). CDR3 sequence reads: CASSIGLPGQAYEQYF. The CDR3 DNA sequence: TGTGCCAGTAGTATAGGGCTCCCGGGACAGGCCTACGAGCAGTACTTC.

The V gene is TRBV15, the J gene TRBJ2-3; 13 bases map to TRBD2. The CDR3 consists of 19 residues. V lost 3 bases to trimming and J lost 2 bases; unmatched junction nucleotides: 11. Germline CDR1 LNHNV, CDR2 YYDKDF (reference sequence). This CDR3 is CATSSRVRLAGGYTDTQYF. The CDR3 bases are TGTGCCACCAGCAGTAGGGTTCGACTAGCGGGGGGATACACAGATACGCAGTATTTT.

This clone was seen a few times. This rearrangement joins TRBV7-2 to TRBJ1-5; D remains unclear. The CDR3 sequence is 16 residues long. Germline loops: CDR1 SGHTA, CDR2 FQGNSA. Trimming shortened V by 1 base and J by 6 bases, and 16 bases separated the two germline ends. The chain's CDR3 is CASSLGGRATSQPQHF. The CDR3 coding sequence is TGTGCCAGCAGCTTAGGGGGTAGGGCCACCTCTCAGCCCCAGCATTTT.

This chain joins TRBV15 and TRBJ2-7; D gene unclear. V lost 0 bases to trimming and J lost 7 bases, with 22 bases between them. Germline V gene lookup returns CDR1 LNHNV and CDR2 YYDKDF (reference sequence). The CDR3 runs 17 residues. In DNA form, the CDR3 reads TGTGCCACCAGCAGAGATCACGACCCAAGACCCCGGAGTGAGCAGTACTTC. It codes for CATSRDHDPRPRSEQYF. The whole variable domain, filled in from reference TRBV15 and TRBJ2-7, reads DAMVIQNPRYQVTQFGKPVTLSCSQTLNHNVMYWYQQKSSQAPKLLFHYYDKDFNNEADTPDNFQSRRPNTSFCFLDIRSPGLGDTAMYLCATSRDHDPRPRSEQYFGPGTRLTVT.

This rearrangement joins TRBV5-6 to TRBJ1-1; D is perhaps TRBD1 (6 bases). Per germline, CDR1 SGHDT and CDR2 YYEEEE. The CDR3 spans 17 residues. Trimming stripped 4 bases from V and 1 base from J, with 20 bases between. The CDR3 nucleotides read TGTGCCAGCAGCCTAACTTCAGCGGGGGCCAGGAACACTGAAGCTTTCTTT. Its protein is CASSLTSAGARNTEAFF.

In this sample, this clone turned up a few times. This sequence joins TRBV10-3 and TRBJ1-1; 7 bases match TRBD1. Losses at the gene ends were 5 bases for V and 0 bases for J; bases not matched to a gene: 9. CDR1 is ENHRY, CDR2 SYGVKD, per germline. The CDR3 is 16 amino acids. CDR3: CAISNGRGQVNTEAFF. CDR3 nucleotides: TGTGCCATCAGTAACGGGAGGGGGCAAGTGAACACTGAAGCTTTCTTT.

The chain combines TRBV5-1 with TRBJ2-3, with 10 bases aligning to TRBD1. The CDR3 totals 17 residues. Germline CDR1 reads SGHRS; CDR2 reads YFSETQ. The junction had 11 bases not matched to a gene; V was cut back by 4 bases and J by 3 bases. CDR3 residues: CASSPVPGQGLTDTQYF. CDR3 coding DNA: TGCGCCAGCAGCCCCGTCCCGGGACAGGGGTTGACAGATACGCAGTATTTT.

This CDR3 is CATSIRLAGITYNEQFF. The CDR3 DNA is TGTGCCACCAGCATCCGGTTAGCGGGGATAACCTACAATGAGCAGTTCTTC. The genes are TRBV15 and TRBJ2-1; 8 bases are shared with TRBD2. The CDR3 loop spans 17 amino acids. In germline, CDR1 is LNHNV, CDR2 YYDKDF (reference sequence). V lost 4 bases, J lost 2 bases, and 10 bases stayed unmatched.

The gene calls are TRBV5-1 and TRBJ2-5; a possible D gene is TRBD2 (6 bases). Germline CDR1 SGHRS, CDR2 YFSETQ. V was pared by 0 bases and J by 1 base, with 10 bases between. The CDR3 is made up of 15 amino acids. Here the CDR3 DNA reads TGCGCCAGCAGCTTGGGATGGGGGGTCCAAGAGACCCAGTACTTC. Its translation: CASSLGWGVQETQYF.

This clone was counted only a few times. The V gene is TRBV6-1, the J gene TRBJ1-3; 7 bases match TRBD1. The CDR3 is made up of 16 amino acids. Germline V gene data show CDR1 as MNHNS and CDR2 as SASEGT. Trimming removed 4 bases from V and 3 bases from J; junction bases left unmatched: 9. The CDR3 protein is CASSGLTGSNGNTIYF. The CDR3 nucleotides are TGTGCCAGCAGTGGATTGACAGGGTCGAATGGAAACACCATATATTTT.

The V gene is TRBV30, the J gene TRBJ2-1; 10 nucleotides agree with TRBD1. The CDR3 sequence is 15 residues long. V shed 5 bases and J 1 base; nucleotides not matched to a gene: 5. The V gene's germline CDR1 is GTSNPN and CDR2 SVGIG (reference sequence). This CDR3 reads CAWQRQGASYNEQFF. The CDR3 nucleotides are TGTGCCTGGCAAAGACAGGGGGCATCCTACAATGAGCAGTTCTTC.

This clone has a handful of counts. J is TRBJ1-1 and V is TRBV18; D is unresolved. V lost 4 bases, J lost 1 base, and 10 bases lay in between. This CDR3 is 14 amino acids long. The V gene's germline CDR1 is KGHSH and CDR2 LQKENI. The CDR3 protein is CASSLGAGNTEAFF. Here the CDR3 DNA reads TGTGCCAGCTCACTCGGAGCAGGGAACACTGAAGCTTTCTTT.

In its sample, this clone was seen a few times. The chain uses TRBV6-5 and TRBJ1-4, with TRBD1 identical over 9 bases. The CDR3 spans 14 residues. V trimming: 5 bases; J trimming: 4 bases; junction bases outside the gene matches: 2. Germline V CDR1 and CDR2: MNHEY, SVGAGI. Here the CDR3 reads CASSRTGVNEKLFF. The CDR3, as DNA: TGTGCCAGCAGTCGGACAGGGGTTAATGAAAAACTGTTTTTT.

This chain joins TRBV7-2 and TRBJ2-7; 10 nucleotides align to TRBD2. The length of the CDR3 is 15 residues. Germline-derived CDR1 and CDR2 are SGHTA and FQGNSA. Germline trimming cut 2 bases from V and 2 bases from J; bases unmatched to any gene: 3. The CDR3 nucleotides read TGTGCCAGCAGCTTAAGTGGACTAGCGGCCTACGAGCAGTACTTC. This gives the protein CASSLSGLAAYEQYF.

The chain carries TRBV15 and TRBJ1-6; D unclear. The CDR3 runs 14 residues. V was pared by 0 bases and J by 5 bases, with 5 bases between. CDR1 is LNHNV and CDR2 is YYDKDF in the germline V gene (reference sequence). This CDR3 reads CATSRDRDNSPLHF. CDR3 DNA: TGTGCCACCAGCAGAGACAGAGATAATTCACCCCTCCACTTT.

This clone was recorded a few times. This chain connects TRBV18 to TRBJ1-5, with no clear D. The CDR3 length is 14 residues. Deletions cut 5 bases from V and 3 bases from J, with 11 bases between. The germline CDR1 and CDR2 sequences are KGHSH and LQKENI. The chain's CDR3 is CASSVTEVNQPQHF. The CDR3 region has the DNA TGTGCCAGCTCAGTGACGGAGGTCAATCAGCCCCAGCATTTT.

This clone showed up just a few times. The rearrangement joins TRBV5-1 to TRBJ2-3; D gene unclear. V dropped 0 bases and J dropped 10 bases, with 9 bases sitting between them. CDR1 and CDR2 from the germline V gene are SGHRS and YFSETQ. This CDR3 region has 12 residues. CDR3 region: CASSLASGAQYF. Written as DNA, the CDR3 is TGCGCCAGCAGCTTGGCCTCTGGGGCGCAGTATTTT.

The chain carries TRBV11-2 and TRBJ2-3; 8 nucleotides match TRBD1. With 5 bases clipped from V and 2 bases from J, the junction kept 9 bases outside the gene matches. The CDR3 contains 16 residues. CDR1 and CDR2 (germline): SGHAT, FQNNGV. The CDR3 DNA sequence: TGTGCCAGCAGCACCGGACAGGGACGGCACACAGATACGCAGTATTTT. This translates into CASSTGQGRHTDTQYF.

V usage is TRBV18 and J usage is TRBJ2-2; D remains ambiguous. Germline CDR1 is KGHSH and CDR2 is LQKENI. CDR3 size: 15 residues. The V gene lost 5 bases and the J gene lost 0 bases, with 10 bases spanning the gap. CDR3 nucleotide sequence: TGTGCCAGCTCATCTGGACGGTCGAACACCGGGGAGCTGTTTTTT. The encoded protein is CASSSGRSNTGELFF. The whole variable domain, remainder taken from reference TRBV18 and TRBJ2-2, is NAGVMQNPRHLVRRRGQEARLRCSPMKGHSHVYWYRQLPEEGLKFMVYLQKENIIDESGMPKERFSAEFPKEGPSILRIQQVVRGDSAAYFCASSSGRSNTGELFFGEGSRLTVL.

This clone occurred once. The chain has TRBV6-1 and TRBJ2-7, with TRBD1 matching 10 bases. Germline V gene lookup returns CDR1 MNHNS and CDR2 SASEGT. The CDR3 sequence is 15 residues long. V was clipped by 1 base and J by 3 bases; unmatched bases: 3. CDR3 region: CASSEVWTGGYEQYF. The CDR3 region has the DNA TGTGCCAGCAGTGAAGTGTGGACAGGGGGCTACGAGCAGTACTTC.